The 22 T cell receptor beta chains reported below all come from one sample, sequenced in a study of T-cell reconstitution after alpha-beta-depleted transplantation in children. Unique molecular identifiers were built into the TCRbeta library. TCRdb re-analysed the PCR reads in MiXCR, keeping a single row per CDR3 protein. This sample has about 97,000 distinct CDR3 sequences, with 6% found just once. This material consisted of PBMCs, mostly from graft donor cells, taken 60 days after TCRalphabeta/CD19-depleted stem cell transplant. Source of these receptors: a female patient between 2 and 15 years old who had a stem cell transplant for Fanconi anemia, so the T cells may come from the graft donor.

Concerning this clonotype itself: The CDR3 does not end in the conserved phenylalanine or tryptophan, so this is likely a read error. The chain employs TRBV28 and TRBJ1-2; 8 positions agree with TRBD1. Per germline, CDR1 MDHEN and CDR2 SYDVKM. This CDR3 has 13 amino acids. After removal of 5 bases from V and 7 bases from J, the junction contained 6 bases not matched to a gene. CDR3 DNA sequence: TGTGCCAGCAGTCTGACAGGGGCAATTGGCTACACCTAC. Translating gives CASSLTGAIGYTY.

The CDR3 region has the DNA TGCAGTGCTATAACGGTAAAAGGTTCACCCCTCCACTTT. Amino acids: CSAITVKGSPLHF. This sequence joins TRBV20-1 and TRBJ1-6; no clear D gene. The CDR3 runs to 13 residues. Trimming pared 4 bases from V and 9 bases from J, leaving 13 bases between. Per germline, CDR1 DFQATT and CDR2 SNEGSKA (reference sequence).

The V and J genes are TRBV28 and TRBJ2-5; 7 positions match TRBD2. Germline-derived CDR1 and CDR2 are MDHEN and SYDVKM. This CDR3 comprises 15 residues. V lost 5 bases to trimming and J lost 2 bases; unmatched junction nucleotides: 8. The CDR3 DNA reads as TGTGCCAGCAGTCGCCAAGCGGGGTCACAAGAGACCCAGTACTTC. Amino acid sequence: CASSRQAGSQETQYF. Variable domain in full (rest from reference TRBV28 and TRBJ2-5): DVKVTQSSRYLVKRTGEKVFLECVQDMDHENMFWYRQDPGLGLRLIYFSYDVKMKEKGDIPEGYSVSREKKERFSLILESASTNQTSMYLCASSRQAGSQETQYFGPGTRLLVL.

This clonotype was observed many times. This chain uses TRBV7-2 with TRBJ1-2; maybe TRBD1 (5 bases). CDR3 length equals 12 residues. Trimming removed 3 bases at V and 7 bases at J, with 9 bases between. Germline values: CDR1 SGHTA, CDR2 FQGNSA. CDR3 protein: CASSFGGGGYTF. CDR3 coding DNA: TGTGCCAGCAGCTTTGGGGGAGGTGGCTACACCTTC.

The chain has TRBV7-6 and TRBJ2-7, with D possibly being TRBD1 (6 bases). Germline V gives CDR1 SGHVS, CDR2 FNYEAQ. Trimming pared 2 bases from V and 2 bases from J, leaving 13 bases between. CDR3 size: 15 residues. The CDR3 is CASSLWPGATYEQYF. The CDR3 bases are TGTGCCAGCAGCTTATGGCCAGGGGCTACCTACGAGCAGTACTTC.

This clonotype has ten or more counts. The rearrangement links TRBV4-2 to TRBJ2-2, with TRBD2 as a possible D gene (6 bases). This CDR3 has 16 residues. CDR1 is LGHNA, CDR2 YNFKEQ, per germline. Deletions cut 3 bases from V and 1 base from J, with 12 bases between. CDR3 in DNA: TGTGCCAGCAGCCACTCGGATAGCGGGAACACCGGGGAGCTGTTTTTT. Translated: CASSHSDSGNTGELFF.

This clonotype was detected many times. This sequence joins TRBV10-3 and TRBJ2-3, with TRBD2 identical over 7 bases. Germline values: CDR1 ENHRY, CDR2 SYGVKD. V dropped 5 bases and J dropped 0; count of bases not matched to a gene: 2. The CDR3 has 14 residues. This CDR3 is CAISHSGSTDTQYF. The CDR3 DNA reads as TGTGCCATCAGTCATAGCGGGAGCACAGATACGCAGTATTTT.

Ten or more counts support this clonotype. The chain has TRBV12-3 or TRBV12-4 and TRBJ1-1, with unresolved D. V gave up 7 bases and J gave up 1 base, with 13 bases separating them. This CDR3 is 14 amino acids long. The CDR3 DNA sequence: TGTGCCAGCATCCTCGGACGGACGAACACTGAAGCTTTCTTT. Its protein product is CASILGRTNTEAFF.

This clonotype was detected many times. The genes are TRBV6-5 and TRBJ2-2; 7 nucleotides line up with TRBD2. The CDR3 loop spans 15 amino acids. Trimming removed 6 bases from V and 1 base from J; junction bases left unmatched: 5. Germline V gene lookup returns CDR1 MNHEY and CDR2 SVGAGI. This chain's CDR3 is CASSLLARNTGELFF. The CDR3 nucleotides are TGTGCCAGCAGCTTACTAGCGAGGAACACCGGGGAGCTGTTTTTT.

There are a few counts of this clonotype. J is TRBJ2-5 and V is TRBV30; D is possibly TRBD2 (5 bases). Trimming removed 1 base from V and 2 bases from J, with 11 bases in between. CDR3 length: 14 amino acids. Germline lookup yields CDR1 GTSNPN and CDR2 SVGIG (reference sequence). The CDR3, as DNA: TGTGCCTGGAGTGCCGCAGGACTGCAAGAGACCCAGTACTTC. It encodes CAWSAAGLQETQYF.

This clonotype was picked up many times. The J gene is TRBJ2-7, the V gene TRBV5-1, with D hard to call. V gave up 0 bases and J gave up 3 bases, with 4 bases separating them. Per the germline V gene, CDR1 is SGHRS and CDR2 is YFSETQ. This CDR3 has 12 residues. CDR3 nucleotides: TGCGCCAGCAGCTTGGAGGGCTACGAGCAGTACTTC. This translates into CASSLEGYEQYF.

This clonotype has a count of ten or more. The rearrangement links TRBV15 to TRBJ2-7; D may be TRBD1 (6 bases). From germline, CDR1 is LNHNV and CDR2 YYDKDF (reference sequence). V gave up 7 bases and J gave up 7 bases, with 17 bases separating them. The CDR3 covers 13 residues. CDR3 sequence reads: CATTFTTGSEQYF. The DNA of the CDR3 is TGTGCCACCACTTTCACTACAGGGAGTGAGCAGTACTTC.

This clonotype has at least ten counts. The chain has TRBV20-1 and TRBJ2-5; 9 bases map to TRBD1. Germline CDR1 DFQATT, CDR2 SNEGSKA (reference sequence). After removal of 3 bases from V and 3 bases from J, the junction contained 11 bases not matched to a gene. There are 16 residues in the CDR3. The CDR3 reads CSASPPGQGFEETQYF. The CDR3 DNA sequence: TGCAGTGCTAGCCCACCGGGACAGGGATTCGAAGAGACCCAGTACTTC.

This clonotype was seen ten or more times. The chain is built from TRBV7-2 and TRBJ2-3; 7 positions match TRBD1. Trimming took 3 bases from V and 2 from J; bases not matched to a gene: 11. Germline V gene lookup returns CDR1 SGHTA and CDR2 FQGNSA. The CDR3 runs to 17 residues. In nucleotides, the CDR3 is TGTGCCAGCAGCTTCATTTTTCAAGGGGGCCCCACAGATACGCAGTATTTT. Its translation is CASSFIFQGGPTDTQYF.

This clonotype was seen many times. The chain recombines TRBV7-9 with TRBJ2-3, with D perhaps matching TRBD2 (5 bases). Between the trimmed V and J ends, which lost 1 base and 4 bases, there was a span of 18 bases. Per germline, CDR1 SEHNR and CDR2 FQNEAQ (reference sequence). This CDR3 spans 17 amino acids. The CDR3 spells CASSLVGSGKVADTQYF. As DNA, the CDR3 is TGTGCCAGCAGCTTAGTGGGGAGCGGTAAGGTTGCAGATACGCAGTATTTT.

The sample holds a few counts of this clonotype. The chain joins TRBV5-1 to TRBJ2-1; TRBD1 agrees at 10 bases. The CDR3 runs 15 residues. From germline, CDR1 is SGHRS and CDR2 YFSETQ. The V segment lost 5 bases and the J segment 3 bases; nucleotides outside the gene matches: 5. The CDR3 loop is CASRIGTGDYNEQFF. In DNA, the CDR3 is TGCGCCAGCAGAATAGGGACAGGGGACTACAATGAGCAGTTCTTC.

This clonotype was seen ten or more times. This chain links TRBV5-1 with TRBJ2-1, with 10 positions matching TRBD2. V trimming: 1 base; J trimming: 1 base; junction bases outside the gene matches: 14. This CDR3 has 20 amino acids. The V gene's germline CDR1 is SGHRS and CDR2 YFSETQ. The CDR3 loop reads CASSLPLAGLERQSYNEQFF. In nucleotides, the CDR3 is TGCGCCAGCAGCTTGCCACTAGCGGGACTAGAGAGACAATCCTACAATGAGCAGTTCTTC.

Only a few counts were recorded for this clonotype. The chain combines TRBV20-1 with TRBJ1-4; no reliable D call. CDR1 DFQATT and CDR2 SNEGSKA come from the germline V gene (reference sequence). The CDR3 runs to 14 residues. The V and J ends lost 3 bases and 8 bases respectively, with 16 bases between them. This chain's CDR3 is CSASGPIKGEKLFF. The DNA of the CDR3 is TGCAGTGCTAGTGGGCCTATAAAGGGAGAAAAACTGTTTTTT.

This clonotype appeared many times. The gene calls are TRBV5-1 and TRBJ1-5; 7 bases agree with TRBD1. The CDR3 covers 15 residues. CDR1 is SGHRS and CDR2 is YFSETQ in the germline V gene. Trimming cost V 1 base and J 2 bases; bases outside gene matches: 3. DNA for the CDR3: TGCGCCAGCAGCTTGACAGGGGTTGGCAATCAGCCCCAGCATTTT. Its translation: CASSLTGVGNQPQHF.

Ten or more counts support this clonotype. This chain joins TRBV12-3 or TRBV12-4 and TRBJ2-2; TRBD2 matches 7 bases. V lost 0 bases to trimming and J lost 6 bases; unmatched junction nucleotides: 4. The CDR3 loop spans 15 amino acids. The CDR3 DNA is TGTGCCAGCAGTTTAGCGCTAGCGGCCCCCGGGGAGCTGTTTTTT. Translation gives CASSLALAAPGELFF.

This clonotype was found many times. This sequence joins TRBV2 and TRBJ2-5; maybe TRBD2 (6 bases). The CDR3 covers 15 residues. The V and J ends lost 6 bases and 4 bases respectively, with 18 bases between them. Germline-derived CDR1 and CDR2 are SNHLY and FYNNEI. The CDR3 is CASRGGLPMGETQYF. The CDR3 bases are TGTGCCAGCAGGGGTGGACTACCTATGGGAGAGACCCAGTACTTC.

The chain recombines TRBV20-1 with TRBJ1-2, with a possible D match to TRBD1 (5 bases). In germline, CDR1 is DFQATT, CDR2 SNEGSKA (reference sequence). The CDR3 consists of 15 residues. With 0 bases removed from V and 6 bases from J, the gap between germline ends came to 17 bases. The CDR3 region is CSARDRRQGGDGYTF. CDR3 coding DNA: TGCAGTGCTAGAGATCGGCGGCAGGGCGGAGATGGCTACACCTTC.